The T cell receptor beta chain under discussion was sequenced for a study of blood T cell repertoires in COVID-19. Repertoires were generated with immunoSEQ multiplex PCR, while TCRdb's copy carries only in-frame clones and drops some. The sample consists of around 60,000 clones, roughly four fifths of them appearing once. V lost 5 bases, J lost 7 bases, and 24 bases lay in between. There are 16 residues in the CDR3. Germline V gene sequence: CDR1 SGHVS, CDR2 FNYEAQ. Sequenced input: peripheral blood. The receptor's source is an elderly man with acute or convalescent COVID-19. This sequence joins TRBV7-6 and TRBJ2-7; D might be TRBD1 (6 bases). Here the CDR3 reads CASSPRQASDSGEQYF. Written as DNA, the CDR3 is TGTGCCAGCAGCCCCAGACAGGCCTCCGATTCGGGGGAGCAGTACTTC.